The 14 T cell receptor beta chains in this list originate from one sample, sequenced in a study of blood T cells in healthy people across ages. The second PCR ran about 6 to 12 cycles with a sample-barcoded 5' primer and J-beta primers. TCRdb re-called the 5' RACE reads through MiXCR, storing one row per CDR3 protein. The sample includes some 1.4 million distinct CDR3 sequences, 42% of them seen just once. Source material: blood. Every receptor here comes from a woman aged 18-29 years in good health.

CDR3 in DNA: TGTGCCATCAGTGCCACGGGGGGTGAGTCACCCCTCCACTTT. This encodes CAISATGGESPLHF. The chain couples TRBV10-3 to TRBJ1-6; possible D gene TRBD1, 5 bases. From germline, CDR1 is ENHRY and CDR2 SYGVKD. With 4 bases removed from V and 10 bases from J, the gap between germline ends came to 14 bases. The CDR3 extends over 14 amino acids.

This clonotype has a count of ten or more. The chain couples TRBV7-2 to TRBJ2-4; tentative D call: TRBD1 (6 bases). Between the trimmed V and J ends, which lost 4 bases and 7 bases, there was a span of 14 bases. Germline lookup yields CDR1 SGHTA and CDR2 FQGNSA. The CDR3 length is 14 residues. The CDR3: CASSSTGNANIQYF. The DNA of the CDR3 is TGTGCCAGCAGCTCTACAGGGAATGCGAACATTCAGTACTTC.

This chain links TRBV3-1 with TRBJ2-6; TRBD2 matches 11 bases. This CDR3 comprises 18 residues. Losses at the gene ends were 1 base for V and 0 bases for J; bases not matched to a gene: 2. Germline V gene lookup returns CDR1 LGHDT and CDR2 YNNKEL (reference sequence). The CDR3 DNA sequence: TGTGCCAGCAGCCAAGGACTAGCGGGGAGCTCTGGGGCCAACGTCCTGACTTTC. Its protein product is CASSQGLAGSSGANVLTF.

This clonotype has ten or more counts. The gene calls are TRBV15 and TRBJ2-3; TRBD1 agrees at 9 bases. Germline trimming cut 5 bases from V and 7 bases from J; bases unmatched to any gene: 10. The length of the CDR3 is 15 residues. Germline CDR1 is LNHNV and CDR2 is YYDKDF (reference sequence). The CDR3 region is CATSRRDRESNTQYF. The CDR3 coding sequence is TGTGCCACCAGCCGCCGGGACAGGGAGTCGAATACGCAGTATTTT.

This clonotype has a handful of counts. The V call is TRBV10-3, the J call TRBJ2-4; the D is unclear. Near its end, the DNA agrees better with TRBJ2-7, so the J call may be wrong. CDR3 length: 11 amino acids. CDR1 ENHRY and CDR2 SYGVKD come from the germline V gene. The CDR3, as DNA: TGTGCCATCAGTGAGTTTAGCGAGCAGTACTTC. Translating it yields CAISEFSEQYF.

The chain is built from TRBV20-1 and TRBJ1-1; D gene unclear. With 0 bases removed from V and 1 base from J, the gap between germline ends came to 9 bases. Germline CDR1 and CDR2: DFQATT and SNEGSKA (reference sequence). CDR3 size: 14 residues. DNA for the CDR3: TGCAGTGCTAGAGAGGTCGGCTCGAACACTGAAGCTTTCTTT. Translated, it gives CSAREVGSNTEAFF.

The gene calls are TRBV4-1 and TRBJ1-1; TRBD1 agrees at 9 bases. Germline assignment: CDR1 MGHRA and CDR2 YSYEKL. This CDR3 comprises 16 residues. V was clipped by 4 bases and J by 0 bases; unmatched bases: 6. In nucleotides, the CDR3 is TGCGCCAGCAGCCCGGGACAGGGAAACATGAACACTGAAGCTTTCTTT. Its translation: CASSPGQGNMNTEAFF.

The chain combines TRBV7-9 with TRBJ2-5, with D tentatively TRBD2 (5 bases). V lost 4 bases and J 11 bases, leaving 26 bases between the germline ends. The V gene's germline CDR1 is SEHNR and CDR2 FQNEAQ (reference sequence). The CDR3 consists of 16 residues. The CDR3 sequence: CASSSTDSYSYNEQYF. For the CDR3, the DNA is TGTGCCAGCAGCTCGACGGACTCGTACTCCTACAATGAGCAGTACTTC.

The rearrangement links TRBV20-1 to TRBJ2-1, with unresolved D. The CDR3 totals 11 residues. CDR1 is DFQATT and CDR2 is SNEGSKA in the germline V gene (reference sequence). The V and J ends lost 3 bases and 9 bases respectively, with 9 bases between them. CDR3 in DNA: TGCAGTGCTAGTCTCGAGACTGAGCAGTTCTTC. Amino acids: CSASLETEQFF.

Turning to this clonotype: The junction shows a germline mismatch at one end, possibly a read error. The chain is built from TRBV7-7 and TRBJ2-1, with 9 bases that match TRBD2. The CDR3 loop spans 15 amino acids. Germline V gene lookup returns CDR1 SSHAT and CDR2 FNYEAQ (reference sequence). In nucleotides, the CDR3 is TGTGCTAGCAGCTTAGGAGTAGCGGGGGCCAATGAGCAGTTCTTC. This translates into CASSLGVAGANEQFF.

This chain connects TRBV7-9 to TRBJ2-5; no reliable D call. CDR1 and CDR2 from the germline V gene are SEHNR and FQNEAQ (reference sequence). V was cut by 4 bases and J by 11 bases, with 17 bases left in between. The CDR3 runs to 13 residues. The CDR3 spells CASSSPPWEEQYF. The CDR3, as DNA: TGTGCCAGCAGCTCACCCCCGTGGGAAGAGCAGTACTTC.

The chain couples TRBV7-9 to TRBJ1-2; 10 bases are a match to TRBD1. V dropped 4 bases and J dropped 13; count of bases not matched to a gene: 12. Per germline, CDR1 SEHNR and CDR2 FQNEAQ (reference sequence). CDR3 size: 14 residues. CDR3 nucleotide sequence: TGTGCCAGCAGCTCCCAAACCGGGACAGGGGCCAGCACCTTC. This gives the protein CASSSQTGTGASTF.

This clonotype was seen a handful of times. For the CDR3, the DNA is TGTGCCAGCAGTTTAGGGTCCATCATGAACACTGAAGCTTTCTTT. Translated, it gives CASSLGSIMNTEAFF. The chain is built from TRBV12-3 or TRBV12-4 and TRBJ1-1; unclear D gene. Trimming took 1 base from V and 0 from J, leaving 9 bases between them. The CDR3 length is 15 residues.

The chain links TRBV21-1 to TRBJ1-5; TRBD1, the table's D call, was not compared with the DNA. TRBV21-1 corresponds to a pseudogene. The CDR3 consists of 13 residues. As DNA, the CDR3 is TGTGCCAGCAGCAACAGGGCCAATCAGCCCCAGCATTTT. Its translation: CASSNRANQPQHF.